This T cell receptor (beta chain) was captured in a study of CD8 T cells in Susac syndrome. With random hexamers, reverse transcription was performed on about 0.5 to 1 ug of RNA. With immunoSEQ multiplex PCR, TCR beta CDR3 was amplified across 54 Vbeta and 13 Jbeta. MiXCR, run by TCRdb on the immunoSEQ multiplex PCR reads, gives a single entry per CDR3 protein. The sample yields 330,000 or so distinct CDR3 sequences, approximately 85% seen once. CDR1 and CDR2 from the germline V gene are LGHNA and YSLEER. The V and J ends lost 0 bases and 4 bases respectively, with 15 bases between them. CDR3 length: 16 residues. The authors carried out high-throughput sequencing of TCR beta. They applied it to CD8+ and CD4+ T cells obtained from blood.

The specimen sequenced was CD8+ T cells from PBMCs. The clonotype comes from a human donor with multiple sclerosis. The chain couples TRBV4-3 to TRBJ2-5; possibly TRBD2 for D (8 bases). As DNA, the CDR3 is TGCGCCAGCAGCCAAGACCCGGGAGGGGGCGGAGAGACCCAGTACTTC. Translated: CASSQDPGGGGETQYF.